The sequence of this TCR beta chain was determined in a study of technical replicates of blood from several donors. The V and J ends lost 4 bases and 3 bases respectively, with 10 bases between them. CDR3 length: 13 residues. The germline CDR1 and CDR2 sequences are MGHRA and YSYEKL. Repertoires were generated with immunoSEQ multiplex PCR, while TCRdb's copy carries only in-frame clones and drops some. The data show around 63,000 clones, 95% to 98% seen once. The genes are TRBV4-1 and TRBJ2-7; D might be TRBD1 (5 bases). Sequencing was carried out using T cells isolated from PBMCs. This sequence was found in a human donor in good health. The CDR3 nucleotides are TGCGCCAGCAGCCCCTTCAGGGACTACGAGCAGTACTTC. It encodes CASSPFRDYEQYF.